Sequencing of this TCR beta chain was carried out in a study of T cells in Graves' hyperthyroidism and ophthalmopathy. Study-level findings and limits: Clonotypes that were expanded in thyroid above 0.001 mostly appeared in blood too. Through a model of 13 V-J features, ophthalmopathy was separated from stable hyperthyroidism.

In its sample, this clonotype was seen a few times. Its antigen is as yet unknown. Trimming removed 7 bases from V and 4 bases from J; junction bases left unmatched: 11. This CDR3 has 16 residues. Diagnosis rested on symptoms, serum thyroxine and TRAb, thyroid ultrasound, and orbital computed tomography. Amplified regions were TCR beta CDR3 sequences from RNA transcripts. HTBI primers were employed in a first-round RT-PCR of the TCR CDR3. TCRdb re-called the multiplex PCR reads with MiXCR, one entry per CDR3 protein. The profile shows around 300,000 distinct CDR3 sequences, roughly 18% of them singletons.

The sequencing input was blood. This TCR derives from a man aged 50 to 59 with Graves' ophthalmopathy. This chain links TRBV12-3 or TRBV12-4 with TRBJ2-5; TRBD2 matches 11 bases. The CDR3 here is CASTNIAGGRGETQYF. CDR3 DNA: TGTGCCAGCACCAATATAGCGGGAGGGCGAGGAGAGACCCAGTACTTC.